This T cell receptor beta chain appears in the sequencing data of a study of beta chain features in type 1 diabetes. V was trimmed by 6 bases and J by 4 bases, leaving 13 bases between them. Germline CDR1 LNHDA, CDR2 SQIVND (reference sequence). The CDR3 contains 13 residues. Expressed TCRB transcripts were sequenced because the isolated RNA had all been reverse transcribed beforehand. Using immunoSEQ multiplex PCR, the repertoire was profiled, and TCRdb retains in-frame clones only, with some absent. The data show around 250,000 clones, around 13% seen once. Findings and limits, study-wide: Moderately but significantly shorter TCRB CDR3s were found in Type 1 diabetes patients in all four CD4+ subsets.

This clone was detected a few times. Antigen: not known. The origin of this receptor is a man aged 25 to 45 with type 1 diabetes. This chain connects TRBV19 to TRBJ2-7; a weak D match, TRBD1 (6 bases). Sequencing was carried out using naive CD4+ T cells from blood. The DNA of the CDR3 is TGTGCCAGTAGGTCCCAGGGGCAGTACGAGCAGTACTTC. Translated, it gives CASRSQGQYEQYF.